This T cell receptor beta chain was found in a study of T cell responses to AZD1222 COVID-19 vaccine. Study outcomes and limitations: Donors skewed white British and female; clonal diversity was possibly underestimated. The CD4 TCRs associated with vaccination extended across spike and predominated at 160-218 and 743-854.

Comments on this clone: Its antigen is unidentified.

Only in-frame clones appear in the TCRdb table, and some are missing; sequencing was by immunoSEQ multiplex PCR. The data hold about 140,000 clones, with 80% to 90% observed a single time. Germline V CDR1 and CDR2: SGHVS, FNYEAQ. With 0 bases clipped from V and 5 bases from J, the junction kept 7 bases outside the gene matches. The CDR3 is 16 amino acids. This receptor was identified in an adult in good health. The genes are TRBV7-6 and TRBJ2-7; 10 bases fit TRBD1. The sequencing used peripheral blood, collected on day 0 of AZD1222 vaccination. The CDR3 spells CASSLATGQGINEQYF. CDR3 sequence (DNA): TGTGCCAGCAGCTTAGCAACGGGACAGGGGATCAACGAGCAGTACTTC.